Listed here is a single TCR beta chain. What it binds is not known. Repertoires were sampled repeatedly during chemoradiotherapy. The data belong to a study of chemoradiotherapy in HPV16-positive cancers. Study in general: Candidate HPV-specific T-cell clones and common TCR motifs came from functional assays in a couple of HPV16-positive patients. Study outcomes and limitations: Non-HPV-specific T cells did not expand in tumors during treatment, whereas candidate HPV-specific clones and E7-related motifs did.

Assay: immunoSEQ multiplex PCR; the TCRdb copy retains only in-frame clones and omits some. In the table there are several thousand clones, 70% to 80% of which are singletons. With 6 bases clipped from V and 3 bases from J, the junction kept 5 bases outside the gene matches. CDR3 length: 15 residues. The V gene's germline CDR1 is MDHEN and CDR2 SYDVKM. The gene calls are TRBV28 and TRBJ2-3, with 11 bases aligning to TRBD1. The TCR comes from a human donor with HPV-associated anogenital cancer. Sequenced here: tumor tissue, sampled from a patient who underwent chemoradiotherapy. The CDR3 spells CASSKWDRGTDTQYF. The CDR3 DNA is TGTGCCAGCAGCAAATGGGACAGGGGGACAGATACGCAGTATTTT.